This T cell receptor beta chain originates from a study of Ad26.COV2.S vaccination and SARS-CoV-2 variants. This sample's treatment: about 20 received Ad26.COV2.S at low or high dose, single or two shots; 5 received placebo; per-sample allocation not given. The study sampled participants on day 63 after the first vaccine or placebo injection. TCRdb's table, derived via immunoSEQ multiplex PCR, lists solely in-frame clones and lacks some. This sample has nearly 400,000 clones, with over 75% found just once. Germline lookup yields CDR1 SQVTM and CDR2 ANQGSEA. The V gene lost 7 bases and the J gene lost 3 bases, with 14 bases spanning the gap. The CDR3 runs 13 residues.

The chain links TRBV29-1 to TRBJ2-3, with D perhaps TRBD1 or TRBD2 (6 bases each). The sequences come from peripheral blood, collected in a trial of Ad26.COV2.S vaccine versus placebo. The origin of this receptor is a person aged 18 to 65 who received the Ad26.COV2.S COVID-19 vaccine or a placebo. The DNA for the CDR3 is TGCAGCGCATCACAGGGAGGTACAGATACGCAGTATTTT. This translates into CSASQGGTDTQYF.